The rows below give T cell receptor beta chains drawn from one sample of a study of shared clonotypes between healthy human individuals. Sequencing used immunoSEQ multiplex PCR; TCRdb keeps in-frame clones, though not all of them. The sample carries about 1 million clones, 75% recorded once. The specimen sequenced was memory CD4+ T cells sorted from blood. These receptors all come from a man aged 18 to 35 in good health. Both conserved end residues are part of each CDR3. D genes are given only for firm matches. Clone size is stated in some rows and not others, as once, few, many or a class when expanded.

D | J | size | V | DNA | CDR3
NA | TRBJ1-1 | NA | TRBV19 | TGTGCCAGTAGTATAGGGGGGGGTCAGGAAGCTTTCTTT | CASSIGGGQEAFF
NA | TRBJ2-7 | few | TRBV28 | TGTGCCAGCAGGTCTTCAGGGGCCCAGGGCTACGAGCAGTACTTC | CASRSSGAQGYEQYF
NA | TRBJ2-2 | NA | TRBV15 | TGTGCCACCAGCAGAGACGCCGGGGAGCTGTTTTTT | CATSRDAGELFF
TRBD1 | TRBJ1-5 | NA | TRBV19 | TGTGCCAGTCAGGGGGAGGGTTTTCAGCCCCAGCATTTT | CASQGEGFQPQHF
NA | TRBJ1-3 | NA | TRBV7-2 | TGTGCCAGCAGCCCACCGGGGACACCTGGAAACACCATATATTTT | CASSPPGTPGNTIYF
NA | TRBJ1-2 | NA | TRBV7-2 | TGTGCCAGCAGCTTATGGGGGAACTATGGCTACACCTTC | CASSLWGNYGYTF
TRBD1 | TRBJ1-6 | NA | TRBV5-6 | TGTGCCAGCAGCTTAAGCCGTGACAGGGCGAATTCACCCCTCCACTTT | CASSLSRDRANSPLHF
TRBD2 | TRBJ2-2 | NA | TRBV19 | TGTGCCAGTAGTACCATAGCGGGAATCGGGGAGCTGTTTTTT | CASSTIAGIGELFF
NA | TRBJ2-3 | NA | TRBV19 | TGTGCCAGTAGTAAGCGGACAGCTACTAGCACAGATACGCAGTATTTT | CASSKRTATSTDTQYF
NA | TRBJ1-1 | NA | TRBV9 | TGTGCCAGCAGCGTAAGAGGTTTTAGCTCTGAAGCTTTCTTT | CASSVRGFSSEAFF
NA | TRBJ1-2 | NA | TRBV10-1 | TGCGCCACCCCCGGGGATAGCTTCTATGGCTACACCTTC | CATPGDSFYGYTF